These 25 T cell receptor beta chains came from one sample sequenced in a study of OX40 agonist ivuxolimab in advanced cancers. Generated by immunoSEQ multiplex PCR, the TCRdb table keeps only in-frame clones and is missing some. The sample shows 70,000 to 90,000 clones, approximately 86% of them seen only once. Sequencing used CD4+ or CD8+ T cells sorted from blood, obtained in a trial of the OX40 agonist ivuxolimab. These receptors came from an adult with an advanced solid tumor such as melanoma, head and neck, liver or kidney cancer.

The V gene is TRBV19, the J gene TRBJ2-7, with D tentatively TRBD1 or TRBD2 (5 bases each). The germline V gene has CDR1 LNHDA and CDR2 SQIVND (reference sequence). Between the trimmed V and J ends, which lost 9 bases and 3 bases, there was a span of 18 bases. This CDR3 region has 14 residues. The chain's CDR3 is CARKPLGAGYEQYF. CDR3 sequence (DNA): TGTGCCAGAAAGCCCTTAGGGGCGGGCTACGAGCAGTACTTC. The full variable domain, rest sourced from reference TRBV19 and TRBJ2-7, is DGGITQSPKYLFRKEGQNVTLSCEQNLNHDAMYWYRQDPGQGLRLIYYSQIVNDFQKGDIAEGYSVSREKKESFPLTVTSAQKNPTAFYLCARKPLGAGYEQYFGPGTRLTVT.

V is TRBV10-2 and J is TRBJ2-3, with D unclear. The V end was cut by 6 bases, the J end by 3 bases, with 10 bases between. The CDR3 has 13 amino acids. The germline gives CDR1 WSHSY, CDR2 SAAADI. The CDR3 DNA is TGCGCCAGCAGGAAACCATCGACAGATACGCAGTATTTT. Its translation: CASRKPSTDTQYF.

The chain has TRBV5-1 and TRBJ2-6; possibly TRBD1 or TRBD2 for D (5 bases each). Trimming stripped 7 bases from V and 0 bases from J, with 11 bases between. Germline loops: CDR1 SGHRS, CDR2 YFSETQ. The CDR3 extends over 15 amino acids. The DNA for the CDR3 is TGCGCCAGCGGGACCCCCAGCTCTGGGGCCAACGTCCTGACTTTC. This encodes CASGTPSSGANVLTF.

This clone occurred once. The J gene is TRBJ2-2, the V gene TRBV28; weak D call: TRBD1 (6 bases). The CDR3 extends over 15 amino acids. Per the germline V gene, CDR1 is MDHEN and CDR2 is SYDVKM. V gave up 5 bases and J gave up 5 bases, with 15 bases separating them. As DNA, the CDR3 is TGTGCCAGCAGTGGGGCAGGGGCAGGGACCGGGGAGCTGTTTTTT. Translating gives CASSGAGAGTGELFF.

J is TRBJ2-2 and V is TRBV27; tentatively, D is TRBD1 or TRBD2 (6 bases each). In germline, CDR1 is MNHEY, CDR2 SMNVEV (reference sequence). Trimming removed 6 bases at V and 0 bases at J, with 17 bases between. The CDR3 spans 17 residues. The CDR3 DNA reads as TGTGCCAGCAGACGGAGCCAGGGGACTTCGAACACCGGGGAGCTGTTTTTT. Protein sequence: CASRRSQGTSNTGELFF.

The chain employs TRBV6-1 and TRBJ1-1, with 7 nucleotides matching TRBD1. The V gene's germline CDR1 is MNHNS and CDR2 SASEGT. The CDR3 loop spans 14 amino acids. J lost 1 base, V lost 5 bases, and 4 bases had no gene match. The CDR3 spells CASSRRTGNTEAFF. The DNA for the CDR3 is TGTGCCAGCAGTCGTCGGACAGGGAACACTGAAGCTTTCTTT.

This clone was observed a single time. V usage is TRBV5-4 and J usage is TRBJ2-7; a weak D match, TRBD2 (5 bases). Germline CDR1 and CDR2: SGHNT and YYREEE (reference sequence). The CDR3 runs 13 residues. Trimming shortened V by 2 bases and J by 3 bases, and 9 bases separated the two germline ends. CDR3 residues: CASSLLGSYEQYF. The CDR3 DNA reads TGTGCCAGCAGCTTACTAGGGAGCTACGAGCAGTACTTC.

The J gene is TRBJ1-1, the V gene TRBV19, with 9 bases aligning to TRBD1. The CDR3 length is 15 residues. V shed 4 bases, J shed 1 base, and the junction held 4 bases outside the gene matches. The germline gives CDR1 LNHDA, CDR2 SQIVND (reference sequence). CDR3 residues: CASSKTGGWNTEAFF. CDR3 bases: TGTGCCAGTAGTAAGACAGGGGGTTGGAACACTGAAGCTTTCTTT. The full variable domain, rest sourced from reference TRBV19 and TRBJ1-1, is DGGITQSPKYLFRKEGQNVTLSCEQNLNHDAMYWYRQDPGQGLRLIYYSQIVNDFQKGDIAEGYSVSREKKESFPLTVTSAQKNPTAFYLCASSKTGGWNTEAFFGQGTRLTVV.

The V gene is TRBV30, the J gene TRBJ2-7; possible D gene TRBD2, 6 bases. V lost 5 bases, J lost 0 bases, and 14 bases lay in between. CDR3 length equals 14 residues. The V gene's germline CDR1 is GTSNPN and CDR2 SVGIG (reference sequence). The CDR3 DNA follows: TGTGCCTGGGGGGGACTGCTGAGCTCCTACGAGCAGTACTTC. Protein: CAWGGLLSSYEQYF.

This chain uses TRBV30 with TRBJ2-3; 10 nucleotides align to TRBD2. The trim removed 4 bases at V and 5 bases at J, leaving 3 bases unmatched. Germline lookup yields CDR1 GTSNPN and CDR2 SVGIG (reference sequence). This CDR3 contains 13 residues. Here the CDR3 reads CAWKASGRDTQYF. The CDR3 DNA reads TGTGCCTGGAAGGCTAGCGGGAGAGATACGCAGTATTTT.

The chain employs TRBV6-1 and TRBJ2-7; 11 bases are shared with TRBD2. This CDR3 is 14 amino acids long. CDR1 is MNHNS and CDR2 is SASEGT in the germline V gene. V dropped 11 bases and J dropped 4; count of bases not matched to a gene: 10. The DNA for the CDR3 is TGTGCCGTCTTCCTCGCTAGCGGGAGGTACGAGCAGTACTTC. It yields the protein CAVFLASGRYEQYF.

This clone showed up just a few times. V is TRBV2 and J is TRBJ1-5, with D tentatively TRBD1 (6 bases). Germline CDR1 is SNHLY and CDR2 is FYNNEI. V lost 8 bases, J lost 5 bases, and 13 bases lay in between. The CDR3 runs to 13 residues. CDR3: CASHREIDQPQHF. In DNA, the CDR3 is TGTGCCAGCCACAGGGAGATCGATCAGCCCCAGCATTTT.

The rearrangement joins TRBV30 to TRBJ1-6; D perhaps matches TRBD1 (6 bases). Germline CDR1 and CDR2: GTSNPN and SVGIG (reference sequence). V shed 1 base and J shed 9 bases, with 10 bases lying between them. CDR3 length: 13 residues. CDR3 sequence (DNA): TGTGCCTGGAGTGGGGGGCAAGTTTCACCCCTCCACTTT. This sequence encodes CAWSGGQVSPLHF.

The chain employs TRBV7-2 and TRBJ1-5, with D maybe TRBD1 (6 bases). The V gene's germline CDR1 is SGHTA and CDR2 FQGNSA. This CDR3 has 14 amino acids. V was shortened by 5 bases and J by 0 bases, with 8 bases between the two germline ends. CDR3 bases: TGTGCCAGCAGCGAACAGGGTAGCAATCAGCCCCAGCATTTT. Encoded protein: CASSEQGSNQPQHF.

The J gene is TRBJ1-1, the V gene TRBV7-3; D remains unclear. Between the trimmed V and J ends, which lost 3 bases and 1 base, there was a span of 6 bases. Germline CDR1 is SGHTA and CDR2 is FQGTGA. The CDR3 loop spans 13 amino acids. CDR3 nucleotides: TGTGCCAGCAGCTTCGGACGGAACACTGAAGCTTTCTTT. Its translation is CASSFGRNTEAFF.

The CDR3, as DNA: TGTGCCAGCAGCTCTGCCGGGACTAAGACAGATACGCAGTATTTT. It specifies CASSSAGTKTDTQYF. This chain uses TRBV5-4 with TRBJ2-3; 7 bases are a match to TRBD2. This CDR3 has 15 residues. The trim removed 3 bases at V and 3 bases at J, leaving 7 bases unmatched. Germline V lookup: CDR1 SGHNT, CDR2 YYREEE (reference sequence).

V and J are TRBV5-4 and TRBJ1-2; 7 bases agree with TRBD1. This CDR3 contains 13 residues. Germline V gene lookup returns CDR1 SGHNT and CDR2 YYREEE (reference sequence). V shed 4 bases and J 4 bases; nucleotides not matched to a gene: 4. CDR3 sequence reads: CASSITGVYGYTF. For the CDR3, the DNA is TGTGCCAGCAGCATTACAGGGGTCTATGGCTACACCTTC. Full variable domain (remainder filled in from reference TRBV5-4 and TRBJ1-2): ETGVTQSPTHLIKTRGQQVTLRCSSQSGHNTVSWYQQALGQGPQFIFQYYREEENGRGNFPPRFSGLQFPNYSSELNVNALELDDSALYLCASSITGVYGYTFGSGTRLTVV.

This clone was counted a few times. The chain employs TRBV5-1 and TRBJ1-2, with D tentatively TRBD1 (5 bases). The CDR3 consists of 15 residues. Germline CDR1 and CDR2: SGHRS and YFSETQ. Trimming pared 4 bases from V and 6 bases from J, leaving 19 bases between. CDR3 bases: TGCGCCAGCAGCACGATGCCTCAGGGTCAGGATGGCTACACCTTC. As protein: CASSTMPQGQDGYTF.

This clone was seen a single time. The chain has TRBV18 and TRBJ1-4, with D possibly being TRBD1 (5 bases). The CDR3 loop spans 15 amino acids. Per germline, CDR1 KGHSH and CDR2 LQKENI. Trimming took 2 bases from V and 7 from J, leaving 14 bases between them. This chain's CDR3 is CASSPNQGSGEKLFF. For the CDR3, the DNA is TGTGCCAGCTCACCAAACCAGGGTAGTGGTGAAAAACTGTTTTTT.

CDR3 region: CATSTLTSGRPYEQYF. CDR3 sequence (DNA): TGTGCCACCAGCACCCTGACTAGCGGGAGGCCCTACGAGCAGTACTTC. The V call is TRBV15, the J call TRBJ2-7; TRBD2 aligns across 13 bases. Germline V gene data show CDR1 as LNHNV and CDR2 as YYDKDF (reference sequence). Trimming cost V 4 bases and J 2 bases; bases outside gene matches: 5. The CDR3 consists of 16 residues. Full variable domain (missing parts from reference TRBV15 and TRBJ2-7): DAMVIQNPRYQVTQFGKPVTLSCSQTLNHNVMYWYQQKSSQAPKLLFHYYDKDFNNEADTPDNFQSRRPNTSFCFLDIRSPGLGDTAMYLCATSTLTSGRPYEQYFGPGTRLTVT.

This clone has more than one count but fewer than ten. V is TRBV4-3 and J is TRBJ1-1, with no clear D. Trimming cost V 1 base and J 9 bases, with 6 bases left between them. Germline V gene data show CDR1 as LGHNA and CDR2 as YSLEER. The CDR3 contains 11 residues. The CDR3 region has the DNA TGCGCCAGCAGCCAAGGATCAAAAGCTTTCTTT. Its translation is CASSQGSKAFF.

The gene calls are TRBV10-3 and TRBJ1-6; tentative D call: TRBD1 (5 bases). Germline assignment: CDR1 ENHRY and CDR2 SYGVKD. The CDR3 has 16 amino acids. V lost 5 bases to trimming and J lost 0 bases, with 11 bases between them. CDR3 loop: CAISNRGSSYNSPLHF. The CDR3 nucleotides are TGTGCCATCAGTAATAGGGGAAGCTCCTATAATTCACCCCTCCACTTT.

The CDR3 nucleotides read TGTGCCAGCAGCTTAGAGGCCGAGACAGGGGGTAATGGGGCCAACGTCCTGACTTTC. It yields the protein CASSLEAETGGNGANVLTF. The genes are TRBV11-2 and TRBJ2-6; 9 bases are a match to TRBD1. Trimming cost V 0 bases and J 3 bases; bases outside gene matches: 9. The CDR3 covers 19 residues. CDR1 is SGHAT, CDR2 FQNNGV, per germline.

The table lists this clone with a few counts. The genes are TRBV5-1 and TRBJ1-2; 8 nucleotides match TRBD1. The CDR3 consists of 14 residues. The V segment lost 2 bases and the J segment 5 bases; nucleotides outside the gene matches: 5. Germline CDR1 SGHRS, CDR2 YFSETQ. Here the CDR3 DNA reads TGCGCCAGCAGCTTTGGGGACAGGCAGTATGGCTACACCTTC. Translation gives CASSFGDRQYGYTF.

J is TRBJ1-1 and V is TRBV14; 8 bases map to TRBD1. The germline V gene has CDR1 SGHDN and CDR2 FVKESK. The J segment lost 1 base and the V segment lost 3 bases, leaving 4 bases of the junction unmatched. CDR3 length: 15 residues. The CDR3 nucleotides read TGTGCCAGCAGCCAGGCAGGGGGCTCGAACACTGAAGCTTTCTTT. As protein: CASSQAGGSNTEAFF.